These 13 T cell receptor beta chains share one sample of origin, sequenced in a study of T cell repertoires in cytomegalovirus infection. One entry per CDR3 protein, called by TCRdb with MiXCR from the reads. The sample has about 830,000 distinct CDR3 sequences, approximately 30% seen once. These receptors have no identified antigens. This specimen consisted of cultured CD8+ T cells from PBMCs, obtained from culture after CMV antigen stimulation. The receptors were gathered from a human donor in good health (CMV status not recorded). Some clones in this sample may be carry-over from other donors' samples.

This chain connects TRBV14 to TRBJ1-2; D is unclear. CDR1 SGHDN and CDR2 FVKESK come from the germline V gene. The CDR3 length is 14 residues. V lost 1 base to trimming and J lost 5 bases, with 11 bases between them. The DNA of the CDR3 is TGTGCCAGCAGCCAAGGCCTCTCTGGGTATGGCTACACCTTC. Its protein product is CASSQGLSGYGYTF.

Only a few counts were recorded for this clonotype. The genes are TRBV5-6 and TRBJ2-5; D may be TRBD1 or TRBD2 (5 bases each). V lost 5 bases, J lost 9 bases, and 17 bases lay in between. The CDR3 extends over 13 amino acids. In germline, CDR1 is SGHDT, CDR2 YYEEEE. The CDR3 DNA is TGTGCCAGCAGTTCCGGGACGTTGGGGGCCCAGTACTTC. Translating it yields CASSSGTLGAQYF.

This clonotype was counted many times. Here the CDR3 reads CASSLSGTWSHGYTF. The CDR3 nucleotides are TGTGCCAGCAGTTTATCCGGGACATGGTCGCATGGCTACACCTTC. V is TRBV7-8 and J is TRBJ1-2; D may be TRBD1 (6 bases). Trimming removed 6 bases from V and 6 bases from J, with 20 bases in between. The CDR3 loop spans 15 amino acids. Per germline, CDR1 SGHVS and CDR2 FQNEAQ.

The chain joins TRBV7-9 to TRBJ2-4; TRBD1 aligns across 8 bases. This CDR3 is built from 15 residues. V was clipped by 2 bases and J by 7 bases; unmatched bases: 7. Germline CDR1 reads SEHNR; CDR2 reads FQNEAQ (reference sequence). CDR3 sequence (DNA): TGTGCCAGCAGCTTATTGACAGGGGAACGGAACATTCAGTACTTC. It is translated as CASSLLTGERNIQYF.

The CDR3 DNA is TGTGCCAGCAGCCAACTCGCCGGGGGACCTTATGGCTACACCTTC. The encoded protein is CASSQLAGGPYGYTF. J is TRBJ1-2 and V is TRBV14; D possibly corresponds to TRBD1 (5 bases). CDR1 and CDR2 from the germline V gene are SGHDN and FVKESK. The CDR3 loop spans 15 amino acids. The V and J ends lost 2 bases and 5 bases respectively, with 15 bases between them. Based on the CDR3 plus reference TRBV14 and TRBJ1-2, the full variable domain is EAGVTQFPSHSVIEKGQTVTLRCDPISGHDNLYWYRRVMGKEIKFLLHFVKESKQDESGMPNNRFLAERTGGTYSTLKVQPAELEDSGVYFCASSQLAGGPYGYTFGSGTRLTVV.

This chain uses TRBV27 with TRBJ2-4; D tentatively fits TRBD1 or TRBD2 (5 bases each). The CDR3 has 14 residues. Germline V lookup: CDR1 MNHEY, CDR2 SMNVEV (reference sequence). The V gene lost 5 bases and the J gene lost 7 bases, with 15 bases spanning the gap. CDR3 bases: TGTGCCAGCAGTCCATTAGAGGGGCGGAACATTCAGTACTTC. Residues: CASSPLEGRNIQYF.

This clonotype was seen repeatedly, ten times or more. The chain recombines TRBV7-8 with TRBJ1-1; tentative D call: TRBD1 (6 bases). V dropped 1 base and J dropped 5 bases, with 11 bases sitting between them. Germline CDR1 reads SGHVS; CDR2 reads FQNEAQ. The CDR3 sequence is 14 residues long. The CDR3 nucleotides are TGTGCCAGCAGCTTAGGTAGGACAGTTACTGAAGCTTTCTTT. This sequence encodes CASSLGRTVTEAFF.

This clonotype was seen only a few times. CDR3 coding DNA: TGTGCCAGCAGTTATGGAGGTTTAGGGAATCAGCCCCAGCATTTT. Translated, it gives CASSYGGLGNQPQHF. The chain recombines TRBV6-2 or TRBV6-3 with TRBJ1-5, with D unclear. This CDR3 region has 15 residues. V lost 3 bases and J lost 4, with 13 bases in between. The germline V gene has CDR1 MNHEY and CDR2 SVGEGT.

The genes are TRBV6-1 and TRBJ2-2; 11 bases match TRBD2. V shed 4 bases and J 4 bases; nucleotides not matched to a gene: 2. The CDR3 has 15 amino acids. The germline gives CDR1 MNHNS, CDR2 SASEGT. As DNA, the CDR3 is TGTGCCAGCAGTGCTACTAGCGGGGGCACCGGGGAGCTGTTTTTT. Amino acid sequence: CASSATSGGTGELFF.

The chain links TRBV7-2 to TRBJ1-1, with D possibly being TRBD1 (6 bases). There are 13 residues in the CDR3. Germline values: CDR1 SGHTA, CDR2 FQGNSA. Trimming cost V 5 bases and J 10 bases, with 17 bases left between them. The CDR3 loop reads CASSLPMGGLAFF. The DNA for the CDR3 is TGTGCCAGCAGCCTCCCAATGGGGGGGCTAGCTTTCTTT.

This clonotype was observed a handful of times. The chain recombines TRBV6-2 or TRBV6-3 with TRBJ2-1, with 7 positions matching TRBD1. The germline V gene encodes CDR1 MNHEY and CDR2 SVGEGT. The CDR3 is 16 amino acids. Unmatched junction bases numbered 9, after V lost 2 bases and J lost 5 bases. CDR3 loop: CASSYRDSGSDNEQFF. The CDR3 region has the DNA TGTGCCAGCAGTTACCGGGACAGCGGCTCGGACAATGAGCAGTTCTTC.

The sample holds many counts of this clonotype. The chain combines TRBV7-2 with TRBJ1-1, with a weak D call TRBD1 (5 bases). V was shortened by 6 bases and J by 2 bases, with 16 bases between the two germline ends. CDR1 and CDR2 (germline): SGHTA, FQGNSA. The CDR3 consists of 15 residues. CDR3 in amino acids: CASSLGGGGNTEAFF. For the CDR3, the DNA is TGTGCCAGCAGTCTGGGGGGGGGAGGAAACACTGAAGCTTTCTTT.

This clonotype was observed a few times. The J gene is TRBJ2-1, the V gene TRBV4-2; no firm D call. The CDR3 covers 15 residues. The germline V gene encodes CDR1 LGHNA and CDR2 YNFKEQ. Trimming pared 0 bases from V and 4 bases from J, leaving 10 bases between. The CDR3 bases are TGTGCCAGCAGCCAAGAGAGGCTATCGTACAATGAGCAGTTCTTC. Its protein product is CASSQERLSYNEQFF.